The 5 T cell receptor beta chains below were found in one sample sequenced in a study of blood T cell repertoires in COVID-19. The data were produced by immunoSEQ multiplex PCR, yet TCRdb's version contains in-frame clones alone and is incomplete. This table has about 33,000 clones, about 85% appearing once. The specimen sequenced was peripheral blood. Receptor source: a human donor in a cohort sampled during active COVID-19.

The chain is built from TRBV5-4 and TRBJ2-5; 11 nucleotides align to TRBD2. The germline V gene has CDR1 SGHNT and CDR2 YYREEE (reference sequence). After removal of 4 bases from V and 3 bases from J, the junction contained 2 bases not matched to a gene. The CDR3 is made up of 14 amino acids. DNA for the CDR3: TGTGCCAGCAGCCCGGGACTAGCGGAAGAGACCCAGTACTTC. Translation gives CASSPGLAEETQYF.

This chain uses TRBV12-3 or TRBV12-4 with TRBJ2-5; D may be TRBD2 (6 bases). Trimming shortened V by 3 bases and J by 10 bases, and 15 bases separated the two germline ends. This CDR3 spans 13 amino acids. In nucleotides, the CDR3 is TGTGCCAGCAGTTTTGGAGGGGAACGGGACCAGTACTTC. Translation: CASSFGGERDQYF.

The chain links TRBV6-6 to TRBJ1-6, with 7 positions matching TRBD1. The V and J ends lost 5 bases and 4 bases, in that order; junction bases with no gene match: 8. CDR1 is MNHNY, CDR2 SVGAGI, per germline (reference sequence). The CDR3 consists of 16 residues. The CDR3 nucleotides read TGTGCCAGCAGTCGTCTCCCAGGGGGGTATAATTCACCCCTCCACTTT. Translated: CASSRLPGGYNSPLHF.

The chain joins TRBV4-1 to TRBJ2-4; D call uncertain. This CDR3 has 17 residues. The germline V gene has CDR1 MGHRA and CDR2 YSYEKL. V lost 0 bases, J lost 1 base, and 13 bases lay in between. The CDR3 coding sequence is TGCGCCAGCAGCCAAGATCGAACGAGAGAGGCCAAAAACATTCAGTACTTC. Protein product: CASSQDRTREAKNIQYF.

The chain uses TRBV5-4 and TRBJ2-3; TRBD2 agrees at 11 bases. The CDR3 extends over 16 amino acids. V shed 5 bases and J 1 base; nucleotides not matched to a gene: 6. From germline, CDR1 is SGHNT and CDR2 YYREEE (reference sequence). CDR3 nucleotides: TGTGCCAGCAGAAGTAGCGGGGGGGCTGGCACAGATACGCAGTATTTT. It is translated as CASRSSGGAGTDTQYF.